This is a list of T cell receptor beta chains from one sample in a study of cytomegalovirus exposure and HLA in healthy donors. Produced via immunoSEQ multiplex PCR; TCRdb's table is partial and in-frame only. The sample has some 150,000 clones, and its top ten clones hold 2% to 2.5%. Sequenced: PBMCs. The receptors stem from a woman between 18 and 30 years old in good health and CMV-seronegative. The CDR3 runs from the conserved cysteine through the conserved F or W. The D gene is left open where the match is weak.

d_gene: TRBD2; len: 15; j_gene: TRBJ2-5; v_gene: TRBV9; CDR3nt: TGTGCCAGCAGTTGGGGCAGCGGGGGACAAGAGACCCAGTACTTC; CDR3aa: CASSWGSGGQETQYF
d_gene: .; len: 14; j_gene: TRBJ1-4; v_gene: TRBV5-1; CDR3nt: TGCGCCAGCAGGGCGGGCCGGGGGGATGAAAAACTGTTTTTT; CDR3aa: CASRAGRGDEKLFF
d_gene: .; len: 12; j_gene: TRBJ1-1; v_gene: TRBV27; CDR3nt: TGTGCCAGCAGTTTAGTGGGCGACGAAGCTTTCTTT; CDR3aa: CASSLVGDEAFF
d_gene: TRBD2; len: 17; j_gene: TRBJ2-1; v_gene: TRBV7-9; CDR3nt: TGTGCCAGCAGCTTACCCAATGACCGGGAGGCCTACAATGAGCAGTTCTTC; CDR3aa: CASSLPNDREAYNEQFF
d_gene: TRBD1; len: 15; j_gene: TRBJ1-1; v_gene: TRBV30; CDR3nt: TGTGCCTGGAGTGAGGGGGCCCCAATTGGGGATGGAGCTTTCTTT; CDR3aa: CAWSEGAPIGDGAFF
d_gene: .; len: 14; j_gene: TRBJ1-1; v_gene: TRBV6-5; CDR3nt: TGTGCCAGCAGTTACCGGAGTACGGACACTGAAGCTTTCTTT; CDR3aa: CASSYRSTDTEAFF
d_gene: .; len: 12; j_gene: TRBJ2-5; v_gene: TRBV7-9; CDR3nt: TGTGCCAGCAGCTATTCTCGTGAGACCCAGTACTTC; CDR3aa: CASSYSRETQYF
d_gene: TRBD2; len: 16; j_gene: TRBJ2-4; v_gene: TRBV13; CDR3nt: TGTGCCAGCAGCTTGGGGCTAGCGGGACCCAAAAACATTCAGTACTTC; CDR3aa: CASSLGLAGPKNIQYF
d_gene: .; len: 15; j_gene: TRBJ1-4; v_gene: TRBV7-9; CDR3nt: TGTGCCAGCAGCTTCGGCCAACTATGGGATGAAAAACTGTTTTTT; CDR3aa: CASSFGQLWDEKLFF
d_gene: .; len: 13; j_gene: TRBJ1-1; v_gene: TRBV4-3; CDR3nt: TGCGCCAGCAGCCAAGAAAAGGCAGGGGAAGCTTTCTTT; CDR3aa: CASSQEKAGEAFF
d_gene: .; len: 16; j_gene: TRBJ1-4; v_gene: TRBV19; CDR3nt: TGTGCCAGTAGCATGGCCCACATAGGCTGGGCTGAAAAACTGTTTTTT; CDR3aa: CASSMAHIGWAEKLFF
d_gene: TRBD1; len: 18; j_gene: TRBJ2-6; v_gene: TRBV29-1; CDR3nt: TGCAGCGTTGGAGGTCCGGGACAGGGCAGGGCTGGGGCCAACGTCCTGACTTTC; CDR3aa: CSVGGPGQGRAGANVLTF
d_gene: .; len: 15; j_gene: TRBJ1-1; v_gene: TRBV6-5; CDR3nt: TGTGCCAGCAGTTACTCCCTAGAGGTGAGCACTGAAGCTTTCTTT; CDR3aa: CASSYSLEVSTEAFF
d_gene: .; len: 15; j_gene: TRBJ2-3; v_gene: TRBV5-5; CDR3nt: TGTGCCAGCAGCAAGCTGGCCGGGGAGTCAGATACGCAGTATTTT; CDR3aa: CASSKLAGESDTQYF
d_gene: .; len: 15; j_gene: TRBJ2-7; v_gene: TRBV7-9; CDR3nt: TGTGCCAGCAGCTTAGGTTCAGGGCTCCTTGTCGAGCAGTACTTC; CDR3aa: CASSLGSGLLVEQYF